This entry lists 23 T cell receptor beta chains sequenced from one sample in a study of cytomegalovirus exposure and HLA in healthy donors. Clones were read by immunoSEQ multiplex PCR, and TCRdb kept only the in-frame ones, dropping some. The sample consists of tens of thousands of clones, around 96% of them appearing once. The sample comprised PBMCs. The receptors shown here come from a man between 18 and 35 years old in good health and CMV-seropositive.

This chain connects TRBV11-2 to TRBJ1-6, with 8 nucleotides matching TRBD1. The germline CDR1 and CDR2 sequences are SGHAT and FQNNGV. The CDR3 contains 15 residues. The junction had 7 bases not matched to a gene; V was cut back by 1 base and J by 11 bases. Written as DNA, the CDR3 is TGTGCCAGCAGCTTAGTTGCAGGGGGCCGCGCACCCCTCCACTTT. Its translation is CASSLVAGGRAPLHF. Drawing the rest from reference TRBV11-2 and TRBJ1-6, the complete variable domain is EAGVAQSPRYKIIEKRQSVAFWCNPISGHATLYWYQQILGQGPKLLIQFQNNGVVDDSQLPKDRFSAERLKGVDSTLKIQPAKLEDSAVYLCASSLVAGGRAPLHFGNGTRLTVT.

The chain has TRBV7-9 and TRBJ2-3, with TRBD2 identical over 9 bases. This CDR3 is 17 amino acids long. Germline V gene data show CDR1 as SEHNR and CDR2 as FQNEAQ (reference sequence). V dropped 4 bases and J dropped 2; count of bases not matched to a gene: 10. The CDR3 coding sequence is TGTGCCAGCAGCTCACAAATAGCGGGGGAAAACACAGATACGCAGTATTTT. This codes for CASSSQIAGENTDTQYF.

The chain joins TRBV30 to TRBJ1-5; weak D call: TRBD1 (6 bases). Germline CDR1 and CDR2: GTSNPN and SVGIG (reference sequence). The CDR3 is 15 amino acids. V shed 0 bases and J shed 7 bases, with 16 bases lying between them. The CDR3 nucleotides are TGTGCCTGGAGTGTCGGCGCAGGGGTAGGACAGCCCCAGCATTTT. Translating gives CAWSVGAGVGQPQHF.

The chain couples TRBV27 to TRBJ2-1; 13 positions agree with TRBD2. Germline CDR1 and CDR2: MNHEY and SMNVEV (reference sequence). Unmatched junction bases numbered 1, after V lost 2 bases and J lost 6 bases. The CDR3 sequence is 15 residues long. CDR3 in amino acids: CASSLGLAGVNEQFF. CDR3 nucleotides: TGTGCCAGCAGTTTAGGACTAGCGGGAGTCAATGAGCAGTTCTTC.

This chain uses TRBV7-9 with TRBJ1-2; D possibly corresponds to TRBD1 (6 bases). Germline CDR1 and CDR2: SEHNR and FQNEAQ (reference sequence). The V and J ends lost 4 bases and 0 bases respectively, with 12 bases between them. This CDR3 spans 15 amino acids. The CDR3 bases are TGTGCCAGCAGCTCACGGACAGCAGCTAACTATGGCTACACCTTC. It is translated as CASSSRTAANYGYTF.

The CDR3 sequence: CASSQKTLPLDRGPGANVLTF. The CDR3, as DNA: TGTGCCAGCTCACAAAAAACCCTCCCTCTGGACAGGGGGCCTGGGGCCAACGTCCTGACTTTC. V usage is TRBV18 and J usage is TRBJ2-6; 11 nucleotides agree with TRBD1. The V segment lost 4 bases and the J segment 2 bases; nucleotides outside the gene matches: 16. The CDR3 length is 21 residues. CDR1 KGHSH and CDR2 LQKENI come from the germline V gene. The full variable domain, completed using reference TRBV18 and TRBJ2-6, is NAGVMQNPRHLVRRRGQEARLRCSPMKGHSHVYWYRQLPEEGLKFMVYLQKENIIDESGMPKERFSAEFPKEGPSILRIQQVVRGDSAAYFCASSQKTLPLDRGPGANVLTFGAGSRLTVL.

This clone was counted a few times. The CDR3 is CASSQDGQGGYEQYF. The CDR3 DNA reads TGCGCCAGCAGCCAAGATGGACAGGGGGGCTACGAGCAGTACTTC. The chain has TRBV4-1 and TRBJ2-7, with 10 bases fitting TRBD1. There are 15 residues in the CDR3. Losses at the gene ends were 0 bases for V and 3 bases for J; bases not matched to a gene: 2. In germline, CDR1 is MGHRA, CDR2 YSYEKL.

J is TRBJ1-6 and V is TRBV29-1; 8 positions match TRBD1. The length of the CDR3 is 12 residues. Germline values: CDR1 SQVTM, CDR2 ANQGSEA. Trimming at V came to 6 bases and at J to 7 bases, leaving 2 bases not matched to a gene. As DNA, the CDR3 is TGCAGCGTCGGGACAGGAAATTCACCCCTCCACTTT. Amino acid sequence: CSVGTGNSPLHF. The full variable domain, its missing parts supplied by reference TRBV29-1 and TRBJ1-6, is SAVISQKPSRDICQRGTSLTIQCQVDSQVTMMFWYRQQPGQSLTLIATANQGSEATYESGFVIDKFPISRPNLTFSTLTVSNMSPEDSSIYLCSVGTGNSPLHFGNGTRLTVT.

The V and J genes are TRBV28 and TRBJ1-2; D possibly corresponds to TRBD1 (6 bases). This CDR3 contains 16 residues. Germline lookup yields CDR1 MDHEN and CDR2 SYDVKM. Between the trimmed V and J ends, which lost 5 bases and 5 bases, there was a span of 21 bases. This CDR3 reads CASSLPSQGQVYGYTF. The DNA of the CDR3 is TGTGCCAGCAGTCTTCCGTCCCAGGGGCAGGTTTATGGCTACACCTTC.

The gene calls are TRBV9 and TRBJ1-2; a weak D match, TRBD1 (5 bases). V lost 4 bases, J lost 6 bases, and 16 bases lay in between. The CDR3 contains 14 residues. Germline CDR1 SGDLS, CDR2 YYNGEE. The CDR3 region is CASSQVTETDGYTF. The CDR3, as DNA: TGTGCCAGCAGCCAAGTGACAGAGACGGATGGCTACACCTTC.

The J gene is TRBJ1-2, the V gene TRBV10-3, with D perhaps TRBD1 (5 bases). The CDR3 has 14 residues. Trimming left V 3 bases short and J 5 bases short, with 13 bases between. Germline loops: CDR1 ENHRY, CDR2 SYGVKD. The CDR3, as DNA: TGTGCCATCAGTGATCCCGGGACTGATTATGGCTACACCTTC. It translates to CAISDPGTDYGYTF.

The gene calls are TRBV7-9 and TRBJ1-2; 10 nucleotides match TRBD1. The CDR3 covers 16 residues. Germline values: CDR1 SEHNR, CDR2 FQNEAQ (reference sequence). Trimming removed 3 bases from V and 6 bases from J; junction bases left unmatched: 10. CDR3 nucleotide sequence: TGTGCCAGCAGCTTTGGGACAGGGGCCTCTTTAAATGGCTACACCTTC. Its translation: CASSFGTGASLNGYTF.

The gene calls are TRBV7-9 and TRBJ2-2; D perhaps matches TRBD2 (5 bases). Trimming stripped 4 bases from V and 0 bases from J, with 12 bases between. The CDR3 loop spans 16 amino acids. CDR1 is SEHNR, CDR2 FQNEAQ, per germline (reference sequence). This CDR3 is CASSSRGLPNTGELFF. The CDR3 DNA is TGTGCCAGCAGCTCTCGAGGGCTCCCGAACACCGGGGAGCTGTTTTTT.

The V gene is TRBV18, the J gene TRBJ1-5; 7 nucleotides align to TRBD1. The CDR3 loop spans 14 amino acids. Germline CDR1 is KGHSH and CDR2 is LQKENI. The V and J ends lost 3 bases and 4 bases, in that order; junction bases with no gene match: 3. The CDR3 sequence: CASSPTGANQPQHF. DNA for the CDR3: TGTGCCAGCTCACCTACAGGGGCGAATCAGCCCCAGCATTTT. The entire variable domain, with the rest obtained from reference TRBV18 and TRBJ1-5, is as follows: NAGVMQNPRHLVRRRGQEARLRCSPMKGHSHVYWYRQLPEEGLKFMVYLQKENIIDESGMPKERFSAEFPKEGPSILRIQQVVRGDSAAYFCASSPTGANQPQHFGDGTRLSIL.

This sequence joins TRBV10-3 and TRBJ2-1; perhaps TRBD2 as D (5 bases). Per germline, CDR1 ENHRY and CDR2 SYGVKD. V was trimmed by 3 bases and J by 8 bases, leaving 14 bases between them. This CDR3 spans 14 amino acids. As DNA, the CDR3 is TGTGCCATCAGTGACACCCTAGCTATGGATGAGCAGTTCTTC. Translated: CAISDTLAMDEQFF.

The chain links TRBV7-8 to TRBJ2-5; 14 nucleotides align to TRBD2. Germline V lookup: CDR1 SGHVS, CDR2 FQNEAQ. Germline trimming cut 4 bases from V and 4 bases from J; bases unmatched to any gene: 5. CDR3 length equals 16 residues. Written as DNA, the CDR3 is TGTGCCAGCAGCTACACGGGACTAGCGGGGGTAGAGACCCAGTACTTC. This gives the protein CASSYTGLAGVETQYF. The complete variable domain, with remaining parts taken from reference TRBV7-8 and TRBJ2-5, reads GAGVSQSPRYKVAKRGQDVALRCDPISGHVSLFWYQQALGQGPEFLTYFQNEAQLDKSGLPSDRFFAERPEGSVSTLKIQRTQQEDSAVYLCASSYTGLAGVETQYFGPGTRLLVL.

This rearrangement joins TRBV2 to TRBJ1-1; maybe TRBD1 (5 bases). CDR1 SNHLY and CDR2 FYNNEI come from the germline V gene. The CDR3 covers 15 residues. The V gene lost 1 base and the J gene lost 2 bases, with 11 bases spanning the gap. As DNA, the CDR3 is TGTGCCAGCAGTGAAGACCCGTGGGGCAACACTGAAGCTTTCTTT. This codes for CASSEDPWGNTEAFF.

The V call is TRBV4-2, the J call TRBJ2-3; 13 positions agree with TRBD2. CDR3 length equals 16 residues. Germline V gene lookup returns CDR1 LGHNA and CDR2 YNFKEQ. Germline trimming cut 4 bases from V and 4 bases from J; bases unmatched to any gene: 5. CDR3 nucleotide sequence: TGTGCCAGCAGCCTAGAACTAGCGGGGGGGTCAGATACGCAGTATTTT. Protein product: CASSLELAGGSDTQYF.

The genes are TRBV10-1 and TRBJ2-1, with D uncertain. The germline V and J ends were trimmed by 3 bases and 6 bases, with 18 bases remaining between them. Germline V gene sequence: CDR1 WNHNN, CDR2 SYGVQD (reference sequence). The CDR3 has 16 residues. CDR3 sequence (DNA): TGCGCCAGCAGTGACGCCACATTACCGCCTGGCAATGAGCAGTTCTTC. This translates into CASSDATLPPGNEQFF.

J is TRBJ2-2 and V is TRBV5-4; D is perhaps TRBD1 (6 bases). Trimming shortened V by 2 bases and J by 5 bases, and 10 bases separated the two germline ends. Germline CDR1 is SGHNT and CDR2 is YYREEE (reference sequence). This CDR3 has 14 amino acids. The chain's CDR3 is CASSLNQGTGELFF. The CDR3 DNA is TGTGCCAGCAGCTTAAATCAGGGGACCGGGGAGCTGTTTTTT.

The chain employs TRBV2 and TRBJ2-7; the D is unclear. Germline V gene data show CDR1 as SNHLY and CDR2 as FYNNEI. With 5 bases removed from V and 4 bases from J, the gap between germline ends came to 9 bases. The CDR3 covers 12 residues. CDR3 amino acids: CASSSFSYEQYF. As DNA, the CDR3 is TGTGCCAGCAGTTCCTTCAGTTACGAGCAGTACTTC.

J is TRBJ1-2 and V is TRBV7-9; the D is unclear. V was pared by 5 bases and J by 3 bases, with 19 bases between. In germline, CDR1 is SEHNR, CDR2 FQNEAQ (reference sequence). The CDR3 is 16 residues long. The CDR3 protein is CASSPLGETADYGYTF. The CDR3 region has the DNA TGTGCCAGCAGCCCCTTGGGTGAAACAGCTGACTATGGCTACACCTTC.

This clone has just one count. CDR3 sequence (DNA): TGTGCCAGCAGTTACAATAGCGACAGGGCTGAAGCTTTCTTT. Translation gives CASSYNSDRAEAFF. The V and J genes are TRBV6-6 and TRBJ1-1, with TRBD1 matching 7 bases. The J segment lost 6 bases and the V segment lost 2 bases, leaving 6 bases of the junction unmatched. This CDR3 has 14 amino acids. In germline, CDR1 is MNHNY, CDR2 SVGAGI (reference sequence).